The T cell receptor (beta chain) under discussion was sequenced for a study of T cell changes during pregnancy in multiple sclerosis. The V end lost 0 bases, the J end lost 3 bases, and 8 bases lay between the germline ends. The CDR3 is 14 amino acids. Germline V gene data show CDR1 as LNHNV and CDR2 as YYDKDF (reference sequence). This clone occurred once. Profiled with immunoSEQ multiplex PCR; TCRdb holds only in-frame clones, not every one. The table includes over 50,000 clones, about 87% detected once. The chain joins TRBV15 to TRBJ1-1; a possible D gene is TRBD1 (5 bases). Sequencing was carried out using peripheral blood from another person, used as feeder cells. The origin of this receptor is a human donor whose cells served as feeder cells for cultures in a pregnancy study. Written as DNA, the CDR3 is TGTGCCACCAGCAGAGATCTAGGGGACACTGAAGCTTTCTTT. Translated: CATSRDLGDTEAFF.